This T cell receptor beta chain was identified in a study of cytomegalovirus exposure and HLA in healthy donors. Study at large: Out of about 190 million T cells, an earlier analysis found about 120 million unique TCR beta sequences in total. Findings of the study overall: CMV serostatus was the only recorded immune exposure for donors. Presence/absence analyses assumed roughly uniform sequencing depth across donors.

Amplification used 60 Vbeta primers and 13 Jbeta primers. Produced via immunoSEQ multiplex PCR; TCRdb's table is partial and in-frame only. Of approximately 130,000 clones in the sample, approximately 90% were seen once. CDR3 length: 14 amino acids. V trimming: 8 bases; J trimming: 6 bases; junction bases outside the gene matches: 5. Germline loops: CDR1 SNHLY, CDR2 FYNNEI. In regard to this clone: Its antigen remains unknown.

Sequencing was carried out using PBMCs. This clonotype was sampled from a woman in her 30s in good health and CMV-seronegative. The chain uses TRBV2 and TRBJ1-6; TRBD1 agrees at 9 bases. The CDR3 region is CASGKDRGNSPLHF. The DNA of the CDR3 is TGTGCCAGCGGCAAGGACAGGGGTAATTCACCCCTCCACTTT.